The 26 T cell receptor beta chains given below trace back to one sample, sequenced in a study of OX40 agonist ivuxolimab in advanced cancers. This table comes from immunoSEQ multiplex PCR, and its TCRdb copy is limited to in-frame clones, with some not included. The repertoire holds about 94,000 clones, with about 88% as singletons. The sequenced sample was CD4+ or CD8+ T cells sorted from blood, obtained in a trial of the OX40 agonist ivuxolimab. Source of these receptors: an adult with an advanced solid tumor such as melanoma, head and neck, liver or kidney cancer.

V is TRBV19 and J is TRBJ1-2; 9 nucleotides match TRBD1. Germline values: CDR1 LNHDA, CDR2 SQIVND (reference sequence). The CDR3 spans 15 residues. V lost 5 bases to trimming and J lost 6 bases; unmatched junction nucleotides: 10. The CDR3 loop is CASSPGQGSMDGYTF. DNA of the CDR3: TGTGCCAGTAGTCCAGGACAGGGGAGTATGGATGGCTACACCTTC.

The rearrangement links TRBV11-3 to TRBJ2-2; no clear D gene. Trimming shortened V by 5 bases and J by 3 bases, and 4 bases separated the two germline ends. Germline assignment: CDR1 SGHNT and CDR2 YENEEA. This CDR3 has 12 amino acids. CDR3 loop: CASSPYTGELFF. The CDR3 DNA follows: TGTGCCAGCAGCCCCTACACCGGGGAGCTGTTTTTT. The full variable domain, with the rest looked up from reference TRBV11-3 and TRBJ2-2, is EAGVVQSPRYKIIEKKQPVAFWCNPISGHNTLYWYLQNLGQGPELLIRYENEEAVDDSQLPKDRFSAERLKGVDSTLKIQPAELGDSAVYLCASSPYTGELFFGEGSRLTVL.

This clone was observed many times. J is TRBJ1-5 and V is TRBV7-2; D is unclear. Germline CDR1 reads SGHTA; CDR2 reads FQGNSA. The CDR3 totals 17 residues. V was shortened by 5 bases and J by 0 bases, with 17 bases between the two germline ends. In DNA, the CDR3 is TGTGCCAGCAGCCTCAGCAGGACCTGGAATAGCAATCAGCCCCAGCATTTT. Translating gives CASSLSRTWNSNQPQHF.

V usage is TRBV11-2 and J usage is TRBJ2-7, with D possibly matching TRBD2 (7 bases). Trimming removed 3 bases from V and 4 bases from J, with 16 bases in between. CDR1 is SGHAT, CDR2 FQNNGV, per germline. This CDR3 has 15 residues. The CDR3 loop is CASSFGGGPTYEQYF. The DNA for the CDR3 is TGTGCCAGCAGCTTTGGGGGGGGCCCCACGTACGAGCAGTACTTC. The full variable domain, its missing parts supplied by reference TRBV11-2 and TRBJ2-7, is EAGVAQSPRYKIIEKRQSVAFWCNPISGHATLYWYQQILGQGPKLLIQFQNNGVVDDSQLPKDRFSAERLKGVDSTLKIQPAKLEDSAVYLCASSFGGGPTYEQYFGPGTRLTVT.

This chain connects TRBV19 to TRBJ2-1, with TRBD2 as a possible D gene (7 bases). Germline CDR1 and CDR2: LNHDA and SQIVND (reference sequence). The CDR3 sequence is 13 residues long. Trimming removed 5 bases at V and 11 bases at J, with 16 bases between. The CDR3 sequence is CASSPSSGGQQFF. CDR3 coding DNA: TGTGCCAGTAGTCCGTCCTCCGGGGGGCAGCAGTTCTTC.

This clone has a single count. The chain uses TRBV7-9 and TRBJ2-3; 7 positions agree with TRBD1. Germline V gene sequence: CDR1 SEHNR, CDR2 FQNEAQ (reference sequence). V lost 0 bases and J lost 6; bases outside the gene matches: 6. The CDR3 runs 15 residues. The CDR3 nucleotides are TGTGCCAGCAGCTTAGCGCAGGGACAGAGCGATACGCAGTATTTT. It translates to CASSLAQGQSDTQYF.

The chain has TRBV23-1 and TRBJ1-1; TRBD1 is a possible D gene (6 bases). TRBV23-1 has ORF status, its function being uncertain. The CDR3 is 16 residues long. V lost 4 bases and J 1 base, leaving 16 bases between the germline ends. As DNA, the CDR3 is TGCGCCAGCAGTCCCCCTAAGGGGGGACAGAACACTGAAGCTTTCTTT. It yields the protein CASSPPKGGQNTEAFF.

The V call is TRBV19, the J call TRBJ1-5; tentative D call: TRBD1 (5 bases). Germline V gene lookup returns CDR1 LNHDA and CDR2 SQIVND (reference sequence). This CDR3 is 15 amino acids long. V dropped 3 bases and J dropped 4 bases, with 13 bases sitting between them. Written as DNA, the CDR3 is TGTGCCAGTAGTATTAGGGGCAGAAATAATCAGCCCCAGCATTTT. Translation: CASSIRGRNNQPQHF.

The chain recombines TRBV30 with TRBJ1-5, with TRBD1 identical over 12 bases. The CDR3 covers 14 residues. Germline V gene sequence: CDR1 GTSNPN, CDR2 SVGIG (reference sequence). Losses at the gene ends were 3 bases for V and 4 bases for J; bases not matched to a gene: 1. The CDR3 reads CAWRGQGANQPQHF. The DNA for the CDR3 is TGTGCCTGGAGGGGACAGGGGGCAAATCAGCCCCAGCATTTT.

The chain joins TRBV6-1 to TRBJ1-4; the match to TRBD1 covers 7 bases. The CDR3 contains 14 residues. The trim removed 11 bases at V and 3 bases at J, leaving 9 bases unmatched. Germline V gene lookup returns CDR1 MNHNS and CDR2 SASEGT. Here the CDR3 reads CAVSTGTANEKLFF. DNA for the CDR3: TGTGCCGTCTCAACCGGGACAGCTAATGAAAAACTGTTTTTT.

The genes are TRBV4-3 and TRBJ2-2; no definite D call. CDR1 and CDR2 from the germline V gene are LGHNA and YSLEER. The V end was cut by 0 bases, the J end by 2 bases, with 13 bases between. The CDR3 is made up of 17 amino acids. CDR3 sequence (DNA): TGCGCCAGCAGCCAAGAAAGGGTTGGCAGAAACACCGGGGAGCTGTTTTTT. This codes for CASSQERVGRNTGELFF.

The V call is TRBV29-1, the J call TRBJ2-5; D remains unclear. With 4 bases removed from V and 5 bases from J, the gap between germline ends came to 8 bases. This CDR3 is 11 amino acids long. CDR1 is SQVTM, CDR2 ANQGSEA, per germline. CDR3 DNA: TGCAGCGTTGGGTCATGGGAGACCCAGTACTTC. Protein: CSVGSWETQYF.

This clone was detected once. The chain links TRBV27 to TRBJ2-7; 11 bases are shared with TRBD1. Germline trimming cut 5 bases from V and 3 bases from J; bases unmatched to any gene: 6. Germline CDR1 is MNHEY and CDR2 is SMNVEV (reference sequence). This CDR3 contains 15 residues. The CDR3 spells CASSQRTGGIYEQYF. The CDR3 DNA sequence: TGTGCCAGCAGTCAGCGGACAGGGGGCATCTACGAGCAGTACTTC.

The CDR3 DNA follows: TGTGCCAGTAGTATAGAAGCGGGGGGGCCGAGAGATACGCAGTATTTT. Residues: CASSIEAGGPRDTQYF. The chain uses TRBV19 and TRBJ2-3, with 10 bases identical to TRBD2. Germline CDR1 LNHDA, CDR2 SQIVND (reference sequence). With V trimmed by 0 bases and J by 5 bases, 5 bases remained unmatched. The CDR3 extends over 16 amino acids.

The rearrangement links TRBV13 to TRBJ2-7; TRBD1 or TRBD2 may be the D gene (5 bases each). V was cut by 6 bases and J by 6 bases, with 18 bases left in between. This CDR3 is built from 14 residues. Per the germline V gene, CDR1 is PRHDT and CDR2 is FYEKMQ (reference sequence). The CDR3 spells CASRKTEGGGEQYF. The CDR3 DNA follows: TGTGCCAGCAGGAAGACAGAGGGCGGAGGCGAGCAGTACTTC. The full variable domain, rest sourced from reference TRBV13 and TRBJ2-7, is AAGVIQSPRHLIKEKRETATLKCYPIPRHDTVYWYQQGPGQDPQFLISFYEKMQSDKGSIPDRFSAQQFSDYHSELNMSSLELGDSALYFCASRKTEGGGEQYFGPGTRLTVT.

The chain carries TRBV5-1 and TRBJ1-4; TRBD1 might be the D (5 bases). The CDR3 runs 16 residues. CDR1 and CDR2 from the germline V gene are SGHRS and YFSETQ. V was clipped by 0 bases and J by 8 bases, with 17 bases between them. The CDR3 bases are TGCGCCAGCAGCTTGGGGGCGGGGCAGGGTAACGAAAAACTGTTTTTT. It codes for CASSLGAGQGNEKLFF. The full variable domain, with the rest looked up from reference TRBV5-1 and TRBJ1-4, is KAGVTQTPRYLIKTRGQQVTLSCSPISGHRSVSWYQQTPGQGLQFLFEYFSETQRNKGNFPGRFSGRQFSNSRSEMNVSTLELGDSALYLCASSLGAGQGNEKLFFGSGTQLSVL.

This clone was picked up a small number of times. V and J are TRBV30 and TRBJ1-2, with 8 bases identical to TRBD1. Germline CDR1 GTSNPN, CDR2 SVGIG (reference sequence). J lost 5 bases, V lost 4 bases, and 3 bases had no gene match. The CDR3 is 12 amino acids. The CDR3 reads CAWTGGAYGYTF. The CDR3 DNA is TGTGCCTGGACAGGGGGCGCGTATGGCTACACCTTC.

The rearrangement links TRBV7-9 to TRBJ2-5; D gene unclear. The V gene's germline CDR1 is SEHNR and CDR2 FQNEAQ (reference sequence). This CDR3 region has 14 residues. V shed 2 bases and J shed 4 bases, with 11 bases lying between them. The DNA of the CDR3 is TGTGCCAGCAGCTTAACAGCCAGCACAGAGACCCAGTACTTC. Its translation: CASSLTASTETQYF.

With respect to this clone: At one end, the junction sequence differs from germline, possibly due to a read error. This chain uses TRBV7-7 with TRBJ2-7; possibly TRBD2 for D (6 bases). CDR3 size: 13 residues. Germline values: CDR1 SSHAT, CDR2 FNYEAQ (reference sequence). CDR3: CASSLGGDHEQYF. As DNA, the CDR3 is TGTGCTAGCAGCTTAGGAGGGGACCACGAGCAGTACTTC.

For the CDR3, the DNA is TGTGCCAGCAGCTTGGGTGTGGACCGCTATGGCTACACCTTC. It translates to CASSLGVDRYGYTF. The chain carries TRBV7-8 and TRBJ1-2; D is ambiguous. The CDR3 is 14 residues long. Trimming took off 3 bases at V and 4 bases at J, with 12 bases between the two ends. The V gene's germline CDR1 is SGHVS and CDR2 FQNEAQ.

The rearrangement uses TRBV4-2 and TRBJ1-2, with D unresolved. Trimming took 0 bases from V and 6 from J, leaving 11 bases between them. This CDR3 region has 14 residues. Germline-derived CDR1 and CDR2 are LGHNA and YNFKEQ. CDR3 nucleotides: TGTGCCAGCAGCCAAGAAGGGATCGCGGATGGCTACACCTTC. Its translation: CASSQEGIADGYTF.

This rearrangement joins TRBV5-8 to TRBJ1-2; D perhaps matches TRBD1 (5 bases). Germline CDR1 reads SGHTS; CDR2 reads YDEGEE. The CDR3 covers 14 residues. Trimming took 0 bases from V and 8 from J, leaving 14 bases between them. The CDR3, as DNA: TGTGCCAGCAGCTTGGACTCCCCCGAGGGGGGCTACACCTTC. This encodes CASSLDSPEGGYTF.

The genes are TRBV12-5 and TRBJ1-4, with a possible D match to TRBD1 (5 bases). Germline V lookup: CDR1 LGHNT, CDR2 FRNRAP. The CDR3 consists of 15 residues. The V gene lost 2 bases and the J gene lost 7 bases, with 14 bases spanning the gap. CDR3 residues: CASGLSQGRGEKLFF. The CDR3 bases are TGTGCTAGTGGTTTGAGTCAGGGCCGGGGTGAAAAACTGTTTTTT.

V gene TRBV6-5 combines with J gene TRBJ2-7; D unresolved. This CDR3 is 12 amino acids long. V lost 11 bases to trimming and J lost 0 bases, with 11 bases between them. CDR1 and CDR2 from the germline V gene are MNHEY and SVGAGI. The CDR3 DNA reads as TGTGCCGTAGCAGGTTCCTCCTACGAGCAGTACTTC. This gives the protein CAVAGSSYEQYF.

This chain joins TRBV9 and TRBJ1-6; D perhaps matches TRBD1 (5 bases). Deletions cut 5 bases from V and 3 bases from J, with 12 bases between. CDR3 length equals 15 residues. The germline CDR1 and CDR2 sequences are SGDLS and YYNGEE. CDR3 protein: CASRERDGYNSPLHF. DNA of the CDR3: TGTGCCAGCAGGGAGAGGGACGGCTATAATTCACCCCTCCACTTT.

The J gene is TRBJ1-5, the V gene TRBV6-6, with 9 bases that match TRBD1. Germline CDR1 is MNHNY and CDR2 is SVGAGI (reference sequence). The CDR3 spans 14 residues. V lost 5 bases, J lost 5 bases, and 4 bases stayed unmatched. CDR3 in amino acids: CASSRDREYQPQHF. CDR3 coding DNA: TGTGCCAGCAGTCGGGACAGGGAATATCAGCCCCAGCATTTT.